These 18 T cell receptor beta chains were all obtained from the same sample, sequenced in a study of control samples from healthy donors and cancer patients. The assay was immunoSEQ multiplex PCR, and TCRdb's table has in-frame clones only and misses some. This table has roughly 86,000 clones, about nine tenths appearing once. Sequenced input: blood. These TCRs come from a man younger than 40 in good health.

This clone was counted once. The chain recombines TRBV19 with TRBJ1-2; no clear D. Trimming cost V 10 bases and J 2 bases, with 20 bases left between them. The V gene's germline CDR1 is LNHDA and CDR2 SQIVND (reference sequence). This CDR3 has 15 residues. The CDR3 DNA reads as TGTGCCACCACCTTATCGGCAGGATGGAACTATGGCTACACCTTC. Its protein is CATTLSAGWNYGYTF.

The chain joins TRBV9 to TRBJ1-4, with D possibly TRBD1 on 5 matching bases. CDR3 length: 15 amino acids. Trimming left V 0 bases short and J 7 bases short, with 13 bases between. Germline loops: CDR1 SGDLS, CDR2 YYNGEE. CDR3 nucleotide sequence: TGTGCCAGCAGCGTAGCGGGGCGGGTTGGTGAAAAACTGTTTTTT. Translation: CASSVAGRVGEKLFF.

V usage is TRBV18 and J usage is TRBJ2-5; TRBD1 might be the D (5 bases). Per germline, CDR1 KGHSH and CDR2 LQKENI. The CDR3 runs 13 residues. V was cut by 3 bases and J by 4 bases, with 9 bases left in between. The CDR3 here is CASSPVQGETQYF. Written as DNA, the CDR3 is TGTGCCAGCTCACCTGTTCAGGGAGAGACCCAGTACTTC.

There are a few counts of this clone. The rearrangement uses TRBV27 and TRBJ2-1; unclear D gene. This CDR3 has 16 residues. CDR1 and CDR2 from the germline V gene are MNHEY and SMNVEV (reference sequence). V lost 10 bases, J lost 0 bases, and 19 bases lay in between. This CDR3 reads CATQSLGFSSYNEQFF. The DNA of the CDR3 is TGTGCCACCCAGAGTTTAGGCTTTAGCTCCTACAATGAGCAGTTCTTC.

J is TRBJ1-5 and V is TRBV20-1, with unresolved D. The CDR3 is made up of 12 amino acids. The germline V and J ends were trimmed by 3 bases and 3 bases, with 6 bases remaining between them. Germline V gene data show CDR1 as DFQATT and CDR2 as SNEGSKA (reference sequence). The DNA of the CDR3 is TGCAGTGCTAGTCCCCCCAATCAGCCCCAGCATTTT. Its translation is CSASPPNQPQHF.

The chain carries TRBV29-1 and TRBJ1-1; D is unresolved. The CDR3 runs 13 residues. The V and J ends lost 7 bases and 3 bases respectively, with 15 bases between them. The V gene's germline CDR1 is SQVTM and CDR2 ANQGSEA. This chain's CDR3 is CSATPAADTEAFF. The CDR3 nucleotides are TGCAGCGCCACCCCGGCGGCCGACACTGAAGCTTTCTTT.

The gene calls are TRBV13 and TRBJ2-7; tentative D call: TRBD1 (6 bases). The CDR3 covers 17 residues. Trimming left V 1 base short and J 0 bases short, with 16 bases between. Germline CDR1 is PRHDT and CDR2 is FYEKMQ (reference sequence). Here the CDR3 DNA reads TGTGCCAGCAGCTTAGTAAGAAGGGGGAAGCTCTCCTACGAGCAGTACTTC. This gives the protein CASSLVRRGKLSYEQYF.

The chain links TRBV6-5 to TRBJ1-4, with a tentative D call TRBD1 (5 bases). There are 13 residues in the CDR3. Germline V CDR1 and CDR2: MNHEY, SVGAGI. Trimming took off 5 bases at V and 7 bases at J, with 11 bases between the two ends. This CDR3 is CASSRQGGEKLFF. The DNA of the CDR3 is TGTGCCAGCAGTCGGCAGGGAGGTGAAAAACTGTTTTTT.

This clone has only one observation. The gene calls are TRBV7-9 and TRBJ2-1, with TRBD2 matching 10 bases. The germline gives CDR1 SEHNR, CDR2 FQNEAQ (reference sequence). This CDR3 spans 15 amino acids. J was trimmed by 8 bases and V by 0 bases; bases with no gene match: 4. CDR3 sequence reads: CASSLAAGGPHEQFF. The CDR3 nucleotides read TGTGCCAGCAGCTTAGCAGCGGGAGGGCCCCATGAGCAGTTCTTC.

The chain employs TRBV11-1 and TRBJ2-2, with D perhaps matching TRBD2 (5 bases). The germline V and J ends were trimmed by 5 bases and 7 bases, with 14 bases remaining between them. The length of the CDR3 is 14 residues. CDR1 SGHAT and CDR2 FQDESV come from the germline V gene (reference sequence). CDR3 nucleotide sequence: TGTGCCAGCAGCCGGGGTTCTACGGACGGGGAGCTGTTTTTT. This gives the protein CASSRGSTDGELFF.

The rearrangement links TRBV13 to TRBJ2-7; 10 bases match TRBD2. This CDR3 has 16 amino acids. V trimming: 4 bases; J trimming: 0 bases; junction bases outside the gene matches: 6. In germline, CDR1 is PRHDT, CDR2 FYEKMQ (reference sequence). CDR3 region: CASSSRTSGLSYEQYF. The DNA for the CDR3 is TGTGCCAGCAGCTCTCGGACTAGCGGACTCTCCTACGAGCAGTACTTC.

The chain has TRBV7-2 and TRBJ2-1, with 11 nucleotides matching TRBD2. This CDR3 spans 17 amino acids. Germline loops: CDR1 SGHTA, CDR2 FQGNSA. The J segment lost 7 bases and the V segment lost 4 bases, leaving 12 bases of the junction unmatched. CDR3 in DNA: TGTGCCAGCAGCTCCGACCTAGCGGGGGGAATCCTTAATGAGCAGTTCTTC. It specifies CASSSDLAGGILNEQFF.

The chain couples TRBV30 to TRBJ1-1, with 8 bases identical to TRBD1. Germline values: CDR1 GTSNPN, CDR2 SVGIG (reference sequence). With 0 bases clipped from V and 11 bases from J, the junction kept 14 bases outside the gene matches. This CDR3 comprises 15 residues. CDR3 residues: CAWSVGGQGRNGAFF. Here the CDR3 DNA reads TGTGCCTGGAGTGTAGGCGGACAGGGCAGGAATGGTGCTTTCTTT.

For the CDR3, the DNA is TGTGCCTGGAGTGTACGTGGGCTCGGGAATGAAAAACTGTTTTTT. This codes for CAWSVRGLGNEKLFF. This chain joins TRBV30 and TRBJ1-4, with D unresolved. The CDR3 sequence is 15 residues long. Per the germline V gene, CDR1 is GTSNPN and CDR2 is SVGIG (reference sequence). V was pared by 0 bases and J by 5 bases, with 13 bases between. The full variable domain, rest sourced from reference TRBV30 and TRBJ1-4, is SQTIHQWPATLVQPVGSPLSLECTVEGTSNPNLYWYRQAAGRGLQLLFYSVGIGQISSEVPQNLSASRPQDRQFILSSKKLLLSDSGFYLCAWSVRGLGNEKLFFGSGTQLSVL.

The V call is TRBV7-2, the J call TRBJ1-5; a possible D gene is TRBD1 (5 bases). V gave up 2 bases and J gave up 11 bases, with 19 bases separating them. There are 15 residues in the CDR3. Germline CDR1 reads SGHTA; CDR2 reads FQGNSA. CDR3 coding DNA: TGTGCCAGCAGCTTAAGCGATTTTCAGGGTCTGGCCCAGCATTTT. Amino acids: CASSLSDFQGLAQHF. The complete variable domain, with remaining parts taken from reference TRBV7-2 and TRBJ1-5, reads GAGVSQSPSNKVTEKGKDVELRCDPISGHTALYWYRQSLGQGLEFLIYFQGNSAPDKSGLPSDRFSAERTGGSVSTLTIQRTQQEDSAVYLCASSLSDFQGLAQHFGDGTRLSIL.

CDR3: CAWSVQFKETQYF. The CDR3 DNA sequence: TGTGCCTGGAGTGTACAATTCAAAGAGACCCAGTACTTC. V and J are TRBV30 and TRBJ2-5, with D unclear. Per the germline V gene, CDR1 is GTSNPN and CDR2 is SVGIG (reference sequence). V was pared by 0 bases and J by 3 bases, with 8 bases between. This CDR3 is 13 amino acids long.

This rearrangement joins TRBV19 to TRBJ2-5; D could derive from TRBD1 or TRBD2 (5 bases each). V was shortened by 6 bases and J by 4 bases, with 15 bases between the two germline ends. There are 14 residues in the CDR3. Looked up from germline, CDR1 is LNHDA and CDR2 is SQIVND (reference sequence). This CDR3 is CASRGFGAGETQYF. The DNA for the CDR3 is TGTGCCAGTAGGGGCTTCGGGGCGGGAGAGACCCAGTACTTC.

The gene calls are TRBV2 and TRBJ2-7; 7 bases line up with TRBD2. Trimming took 3 bases from V and 0 from J; bases not matched to a gene: 5. CDR1 SNHLY and CDR2 FYNNEI come from the germline V gene. The CDR3 runs 15 residues. The CDR3 protein is CASSEGGSFSYEQYF. The CDR3 DNA is TGTGCCAGCAGTGAGGGGGGGTCCTTCTCCTACGAGCAGTACTTC.